This entry describes one T cell receptor beta chain. Germline V gene data show CDR1 as SGHDT and CDR2 as YYEEEE. V lost 1 base, J lost 5 bases, and 5 bases stayed unmatched. This CDR3 is built from 15 residues. Sequencing was performed with immunoSEQ multiplex PCR; in TCRdb, only in-frame clones are kept and a portion is missing. The table shows under 40,000 clones, with around nine tenths occurring only once. These data come from a study of blood T cell repertoires in COVID-19. The chain links TRBV5-6 to TRBJ2-1; TRBD2 matches 8 bases. The clonotype comes from a man between 65 and 85 years old with active COVID-19. The source material was peripheral blood. The CDR3 bases are TGTGCCAGCAGCTTGCGCGGGGGGTGGGACAATGAGCAGTTCTTC. As protein: CASSLRGGWDNEQFF.